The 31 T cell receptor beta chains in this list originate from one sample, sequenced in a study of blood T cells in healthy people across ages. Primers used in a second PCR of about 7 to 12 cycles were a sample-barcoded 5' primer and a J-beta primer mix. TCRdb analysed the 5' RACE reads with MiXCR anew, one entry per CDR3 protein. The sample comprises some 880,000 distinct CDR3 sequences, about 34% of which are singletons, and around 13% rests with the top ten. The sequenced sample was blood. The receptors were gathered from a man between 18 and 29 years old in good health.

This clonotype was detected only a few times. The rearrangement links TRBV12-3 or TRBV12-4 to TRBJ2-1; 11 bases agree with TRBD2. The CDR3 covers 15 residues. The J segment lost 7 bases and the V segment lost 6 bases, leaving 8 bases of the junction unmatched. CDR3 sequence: CASSASGGLTNEQFF. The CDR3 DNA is TGTGCCAGCAGCGCTAGCGGGGGGCTTACAAATGAGCAGTTCTTC.

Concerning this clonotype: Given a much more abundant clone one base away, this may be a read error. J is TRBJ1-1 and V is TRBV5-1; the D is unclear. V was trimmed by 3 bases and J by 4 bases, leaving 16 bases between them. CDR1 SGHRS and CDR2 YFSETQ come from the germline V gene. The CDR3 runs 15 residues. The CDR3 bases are TGCGCCAGCAGCTCGAGACCTAAGGGAAGCACTGAAGCTTTCTTT. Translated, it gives CASSSRPKGSTEAFF.

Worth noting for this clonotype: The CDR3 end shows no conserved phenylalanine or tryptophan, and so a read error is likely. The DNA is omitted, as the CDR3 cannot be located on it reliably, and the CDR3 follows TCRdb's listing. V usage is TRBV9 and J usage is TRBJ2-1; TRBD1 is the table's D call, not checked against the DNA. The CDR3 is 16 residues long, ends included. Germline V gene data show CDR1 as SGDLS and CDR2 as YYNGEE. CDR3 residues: CASSVGGQAAGYTFGS.

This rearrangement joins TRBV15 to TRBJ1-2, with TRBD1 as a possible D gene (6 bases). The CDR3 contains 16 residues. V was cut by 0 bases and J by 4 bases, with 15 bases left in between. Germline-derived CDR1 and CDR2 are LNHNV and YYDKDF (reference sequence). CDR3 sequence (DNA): TGTGCCACCAGCAGAGACTACAAAACAGGGACCTATGGCTACACCTTC. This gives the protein CATSRDYKTGTYGYTF. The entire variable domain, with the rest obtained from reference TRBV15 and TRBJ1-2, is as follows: DAMVIQNPRYQVTQFGKPVTLSCSQTLNHNVMYWYQQKSSQAPKLLFHYYDKDFNNEADTPDNFQSRRPNTSFCFLDIRSPGLGDTAMYLCATSRDYKTGTYGYTFGSGTRLTVV.

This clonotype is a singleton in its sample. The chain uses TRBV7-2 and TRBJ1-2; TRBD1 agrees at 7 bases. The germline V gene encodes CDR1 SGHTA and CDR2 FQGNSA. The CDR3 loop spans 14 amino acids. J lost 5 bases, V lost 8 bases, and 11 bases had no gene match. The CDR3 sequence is CASGPGGIPYGYTF. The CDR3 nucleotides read TGTGCCAGCGGCCCAGGGGGGATCCCTTATGGCTACACCTTC.

For the CDR3, the DNA is TGTGCCAGCAGCGTAGCGACCCACAGACAGTACCAAGAGACCCAGTACTTC. Its translation: CASSVATHRQYQETQYF. The chain combines TRBV9 with TRBJ2-5; tentatively, D is TRBD1 (5 bases). Germline CDR1 is SGDLS and CDR2 is YYNGEE. The CDR3 loop spans 17 amino acids. V dropped 0 bases and J dropped 0 bases, with 15 bases sitting between them.

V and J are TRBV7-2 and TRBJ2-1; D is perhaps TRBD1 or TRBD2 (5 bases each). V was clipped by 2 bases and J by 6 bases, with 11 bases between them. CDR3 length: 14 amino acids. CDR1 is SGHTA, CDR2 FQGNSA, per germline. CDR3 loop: CASSLRDPPNEQFF. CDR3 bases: TGTGCCAGCAGCTTAAGGGACCCTCCCAATGAGCAGTTCTTC.

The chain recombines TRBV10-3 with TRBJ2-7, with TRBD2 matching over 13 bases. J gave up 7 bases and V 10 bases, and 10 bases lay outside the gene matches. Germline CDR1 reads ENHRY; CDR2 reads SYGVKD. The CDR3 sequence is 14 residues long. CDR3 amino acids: CATRTSGGDNEQYF. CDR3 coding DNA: TGTGCCACCAGAACTAGCGGGGGGGACAATGAGCAGTACTTC.

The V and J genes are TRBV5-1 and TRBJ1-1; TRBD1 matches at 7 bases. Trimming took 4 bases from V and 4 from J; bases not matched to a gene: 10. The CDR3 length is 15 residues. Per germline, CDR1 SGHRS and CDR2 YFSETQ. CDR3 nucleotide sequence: TGCGCCAGCAGCACAATGACAGGGAAGGGCACTGAAGCTTTCTTT. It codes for CASSTMTGKGTEAFF.

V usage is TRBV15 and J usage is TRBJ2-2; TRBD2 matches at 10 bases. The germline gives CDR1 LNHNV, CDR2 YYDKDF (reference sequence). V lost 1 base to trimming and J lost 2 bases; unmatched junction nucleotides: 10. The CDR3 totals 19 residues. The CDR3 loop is CATSRGGDSGGLNTGELFF. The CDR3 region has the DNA TGTGCCACCAGCAGAGGAGGGGATAGCGGGGGGTTAAACACCGGGGAGCTGTTTTTT. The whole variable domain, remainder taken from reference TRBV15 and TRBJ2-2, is DAMVIQNPRYQVTQFGKPVTLSCSQTLNHNVMYWYQQKSSQAPKLLFHYYDKDFNNEADTPDNFQSRRPNTSFCFLDIRSPGLGDTAMYLCATSRGGDSGGLNTGELFFGEGSRLTVL.

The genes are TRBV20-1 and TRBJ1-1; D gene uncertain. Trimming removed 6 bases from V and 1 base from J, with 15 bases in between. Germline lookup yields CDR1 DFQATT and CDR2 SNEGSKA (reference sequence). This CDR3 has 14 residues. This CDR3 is CSAKKTTGNTEAFF. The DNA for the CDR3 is TGCAGTGCAAAGAAGACGACTGGGAACACTGAAGCTTTCTTT.

CDR3 nucleotides: TGTGCCAGCAGTTACGTGGGGGGCTCCTACAATGAGCAGTACTTC. Protein sequence: CASSYVGGSYNEQYF. This chain links TRBV6-2 or TRBV6-3 with TRBJ2-1, with D possibly being TRBD1 or TRBD2 (6 bases each). The J call may be mistaken, given a closer DNA end match to TRBJ2-7. The CDR3 loop spans 15 amino acids. Per germline, CDR1 MNHEY and CDR2 SVGEGT.

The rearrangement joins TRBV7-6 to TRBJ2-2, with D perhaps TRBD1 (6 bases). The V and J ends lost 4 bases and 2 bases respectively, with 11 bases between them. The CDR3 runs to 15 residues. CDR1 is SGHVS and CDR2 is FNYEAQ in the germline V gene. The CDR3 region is CASSSWGPNTGELFF. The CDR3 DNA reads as TGTGCCAGCAGCTCTTGGGGGCCCAACACCGGGGAGCTGTTTTTT.

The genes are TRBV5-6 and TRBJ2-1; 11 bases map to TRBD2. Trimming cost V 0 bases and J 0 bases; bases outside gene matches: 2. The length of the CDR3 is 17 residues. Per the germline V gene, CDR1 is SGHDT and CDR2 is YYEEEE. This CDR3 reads CASSLGLAGTSYNEQFF. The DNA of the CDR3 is TGTGCCAGCAGCTTGGGACTAGCGGGGACCTCCTACAATGAGCAGTTCTTC.

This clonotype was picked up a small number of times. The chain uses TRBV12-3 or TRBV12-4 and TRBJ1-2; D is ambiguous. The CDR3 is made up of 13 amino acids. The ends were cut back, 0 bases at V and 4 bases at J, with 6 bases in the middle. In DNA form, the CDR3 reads TGTGCCAGCAGTTTAGCGCCAGCCTATGGCTACACCTTC. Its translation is CASSLAPAYGYTF.

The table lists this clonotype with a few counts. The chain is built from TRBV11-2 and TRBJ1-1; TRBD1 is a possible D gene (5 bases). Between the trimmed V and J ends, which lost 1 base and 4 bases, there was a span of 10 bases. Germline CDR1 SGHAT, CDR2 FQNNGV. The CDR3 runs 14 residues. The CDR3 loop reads CASSLVAGPTEAFF. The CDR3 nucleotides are TGTGCCAGCAGCTTAGTGGCGGGACCCACTGAAGCTTTCTTT.

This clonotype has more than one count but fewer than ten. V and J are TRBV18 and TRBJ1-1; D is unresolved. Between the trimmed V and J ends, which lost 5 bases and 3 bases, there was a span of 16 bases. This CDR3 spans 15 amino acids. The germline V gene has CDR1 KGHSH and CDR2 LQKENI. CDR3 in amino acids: CASSSRRPGDTEAFF. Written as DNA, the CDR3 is TGTGCCAGCTCATCACGACGCCCCGGGGACACTGAAGCTTTCTTT.

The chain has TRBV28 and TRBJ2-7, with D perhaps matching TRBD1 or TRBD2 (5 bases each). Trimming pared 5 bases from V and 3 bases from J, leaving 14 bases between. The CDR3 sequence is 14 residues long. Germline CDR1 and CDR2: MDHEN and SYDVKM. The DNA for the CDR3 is TGTGCCAGCAGTGTAAGAGGGCAGGGCTACGAGCAGTACTTC. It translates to CASSVRGQGYEQYF.

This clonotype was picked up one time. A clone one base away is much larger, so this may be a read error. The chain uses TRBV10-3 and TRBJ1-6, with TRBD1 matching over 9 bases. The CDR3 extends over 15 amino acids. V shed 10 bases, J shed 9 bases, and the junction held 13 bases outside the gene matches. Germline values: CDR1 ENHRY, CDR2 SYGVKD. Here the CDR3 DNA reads TGTGCCACCAGCGACCGGGACAGGGAAGGTTCACCCCTCCACTTT. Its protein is CATSDRDREGSPLHF.

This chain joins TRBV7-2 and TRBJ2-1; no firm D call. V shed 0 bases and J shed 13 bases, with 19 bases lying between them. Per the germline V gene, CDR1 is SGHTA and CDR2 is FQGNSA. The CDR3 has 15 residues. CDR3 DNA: TGTGCCAGCAGCTTAGCCCCCGTGCTAGTAGAGACCCAGTTCTTC. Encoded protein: CASSLAPVLVETQFF.

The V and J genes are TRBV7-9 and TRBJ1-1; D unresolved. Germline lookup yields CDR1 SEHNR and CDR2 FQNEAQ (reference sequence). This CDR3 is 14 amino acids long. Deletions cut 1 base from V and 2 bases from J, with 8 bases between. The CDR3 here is CASSLDQRNTEAFF. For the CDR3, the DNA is TGTGCCAGCAGCTTAGATCAGAGAAACACTGAAGCTTTCTTT.

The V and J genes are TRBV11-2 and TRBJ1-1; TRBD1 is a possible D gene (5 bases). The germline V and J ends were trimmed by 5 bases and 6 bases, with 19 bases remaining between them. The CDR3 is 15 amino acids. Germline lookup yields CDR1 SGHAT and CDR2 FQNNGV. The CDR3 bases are TGTGCCAGCAGCCCCTTTATCCAAGGGGCAGCTGAAGCTTTCTTT. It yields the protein CASSPFIQGAAEAFF.

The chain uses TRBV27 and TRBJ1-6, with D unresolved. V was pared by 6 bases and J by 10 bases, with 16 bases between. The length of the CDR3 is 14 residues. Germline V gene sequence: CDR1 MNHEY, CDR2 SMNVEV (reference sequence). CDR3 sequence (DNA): TGTGCCAGCAGCTCCAAAGTCGTTTACTCACCCCTCCACTTT. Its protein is CASSSKVVYSPLHF.

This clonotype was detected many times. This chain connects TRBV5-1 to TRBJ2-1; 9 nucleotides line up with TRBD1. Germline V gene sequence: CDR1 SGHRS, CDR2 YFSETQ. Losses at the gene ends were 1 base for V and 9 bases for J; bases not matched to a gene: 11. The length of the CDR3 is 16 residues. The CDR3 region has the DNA TGCGCCAGCAGCTTGTTGGGGACAGGGCAGATAGGTGAGCAGTTCTTC. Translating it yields CASSLLGTGQIGEQFF.

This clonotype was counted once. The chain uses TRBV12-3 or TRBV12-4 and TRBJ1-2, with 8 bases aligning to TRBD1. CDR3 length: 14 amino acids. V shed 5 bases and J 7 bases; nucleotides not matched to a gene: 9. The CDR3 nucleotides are TGTGCCAGCAGTGCGCCGAGACAGGGGCTTGGCTACACCTTC. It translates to CASSAPRQGLGYTF.

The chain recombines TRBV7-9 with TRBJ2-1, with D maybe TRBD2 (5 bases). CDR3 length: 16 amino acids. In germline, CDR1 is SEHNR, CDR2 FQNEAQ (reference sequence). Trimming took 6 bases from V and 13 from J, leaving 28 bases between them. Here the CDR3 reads CASSRAVVGIWETQFF. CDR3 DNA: TGTGCCAGCAGTCGCGCTGTGGTGGGGATATGGGAGACCCAGTTCTTC.

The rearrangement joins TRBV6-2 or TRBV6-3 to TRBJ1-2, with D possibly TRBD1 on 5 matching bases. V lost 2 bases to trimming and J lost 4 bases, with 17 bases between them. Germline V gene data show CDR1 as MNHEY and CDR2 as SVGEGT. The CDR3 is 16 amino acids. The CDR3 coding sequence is TGTGCCAGCAGTTACGGGGACTCACGAGGAAGCTATGGCTACACCTTC. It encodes CASSYGDSRGSYGYTF.

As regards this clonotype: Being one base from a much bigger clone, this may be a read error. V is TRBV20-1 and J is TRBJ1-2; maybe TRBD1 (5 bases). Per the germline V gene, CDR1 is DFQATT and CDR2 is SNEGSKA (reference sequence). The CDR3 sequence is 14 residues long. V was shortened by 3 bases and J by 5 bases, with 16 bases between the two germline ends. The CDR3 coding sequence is TGCAGTGCTAGCCTTTGGGACTCCAGATATGGCTACACCTTC. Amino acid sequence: CSASLWDSRYGYTF.

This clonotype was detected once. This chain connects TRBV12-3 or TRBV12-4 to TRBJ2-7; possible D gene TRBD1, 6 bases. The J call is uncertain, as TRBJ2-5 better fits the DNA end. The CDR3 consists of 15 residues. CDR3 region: CASSFERGLIGTQYF. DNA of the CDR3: TGTGCCAGCAGTTTTGAAAGGGGGTTGATCGGGACCCAGTACTTC.

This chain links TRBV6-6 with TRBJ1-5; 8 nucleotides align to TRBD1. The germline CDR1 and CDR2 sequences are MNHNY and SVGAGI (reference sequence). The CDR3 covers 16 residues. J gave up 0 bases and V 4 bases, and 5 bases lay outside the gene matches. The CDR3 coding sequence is TGTGCCAGCAGTTCAACAGGGGGACATAGCAATCAGCCCCAGCATTTT. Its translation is CASSSTGGHSNQPQHF.

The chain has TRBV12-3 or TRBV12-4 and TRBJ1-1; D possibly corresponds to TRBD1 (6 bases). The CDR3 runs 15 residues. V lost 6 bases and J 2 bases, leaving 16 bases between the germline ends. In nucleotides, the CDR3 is TGTGCCAGCAGCCGATTACCACAGGGTAACACTGAAGCTTTCTTT. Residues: CASSRLPQGNTEAFF.